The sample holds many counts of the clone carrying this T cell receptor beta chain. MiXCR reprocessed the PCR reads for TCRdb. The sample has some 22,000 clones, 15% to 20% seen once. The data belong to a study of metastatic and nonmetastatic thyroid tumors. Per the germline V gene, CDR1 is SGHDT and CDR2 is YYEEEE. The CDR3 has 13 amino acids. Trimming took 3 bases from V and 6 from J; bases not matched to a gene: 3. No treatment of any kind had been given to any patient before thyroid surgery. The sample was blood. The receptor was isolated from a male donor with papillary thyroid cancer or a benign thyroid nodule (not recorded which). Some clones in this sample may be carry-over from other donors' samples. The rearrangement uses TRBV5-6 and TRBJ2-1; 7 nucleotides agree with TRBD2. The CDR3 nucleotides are TGTGCCAGCAGCTCCTGGACTAGCAATGAGCAGTTCTTC. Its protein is CASSSWTSNEQFF.